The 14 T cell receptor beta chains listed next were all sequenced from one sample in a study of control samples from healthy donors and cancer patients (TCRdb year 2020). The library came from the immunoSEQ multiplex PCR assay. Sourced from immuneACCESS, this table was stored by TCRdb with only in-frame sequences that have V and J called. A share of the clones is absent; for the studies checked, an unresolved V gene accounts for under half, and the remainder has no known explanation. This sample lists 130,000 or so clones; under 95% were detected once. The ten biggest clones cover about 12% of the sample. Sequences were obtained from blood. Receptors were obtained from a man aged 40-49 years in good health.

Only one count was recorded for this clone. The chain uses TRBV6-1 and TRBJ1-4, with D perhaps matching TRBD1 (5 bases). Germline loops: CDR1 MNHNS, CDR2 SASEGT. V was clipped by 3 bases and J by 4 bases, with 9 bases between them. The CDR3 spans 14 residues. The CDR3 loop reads CASSERGGNEKLFF. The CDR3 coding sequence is TGTGCCAGCAGTGAGAGGGGTGGTAATGAAAAACTGTTTTTT.

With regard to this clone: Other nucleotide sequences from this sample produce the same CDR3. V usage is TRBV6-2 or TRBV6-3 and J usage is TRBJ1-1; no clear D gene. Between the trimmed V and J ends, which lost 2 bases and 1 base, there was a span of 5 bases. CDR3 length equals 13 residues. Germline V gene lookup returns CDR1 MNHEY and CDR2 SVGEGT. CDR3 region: CASSYAENTEAFF. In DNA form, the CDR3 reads TGTGCCAGCAGTTACGCGGAGAACACTGAAGCTTTCTTT.

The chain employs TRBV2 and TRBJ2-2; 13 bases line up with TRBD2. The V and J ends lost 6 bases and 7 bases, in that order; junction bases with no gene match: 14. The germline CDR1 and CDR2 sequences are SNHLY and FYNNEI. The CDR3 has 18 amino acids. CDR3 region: CASSYLWTSGGLGGELFF. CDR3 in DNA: TGTGCCAGCAGCTATCTTTGGACTAGCGGGGGACTAGGCGGGGAGCTGTTTTTT.

CDR3 in amino acids: CASSLEIGGFSWELFF. CDR3 DNA sequence: TGCGCCAGCAGCTTGGAAATAGGGGGCTTCTCCTGGGAGCTGTTTTTT. The chain has TRBV5-1 and TRBJ2-2, with 7 bases aligning to TRBD1. CDR1 is SGHRS, CDR2 YFSETQ, per germline. This CDR3 comprises 16 residues. V shed 0 bases, J shed 9 bases, and the junction held 11 bases outside the gene matches.

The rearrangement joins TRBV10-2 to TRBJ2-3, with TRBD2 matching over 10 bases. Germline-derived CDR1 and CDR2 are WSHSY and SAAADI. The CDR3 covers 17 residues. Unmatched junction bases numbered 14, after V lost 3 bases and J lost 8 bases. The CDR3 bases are TGCGCCAGCAGTGATCTGGTAGCGGGAGGCCACCGTGGTACGCAGTATTTT. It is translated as CASSDLVAGGHRGTQYF.

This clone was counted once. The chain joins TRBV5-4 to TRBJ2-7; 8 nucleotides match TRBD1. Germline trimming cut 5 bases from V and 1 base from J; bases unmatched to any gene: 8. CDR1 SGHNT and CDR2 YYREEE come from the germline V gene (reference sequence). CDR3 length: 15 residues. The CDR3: CASSPGGIGSYEQYF. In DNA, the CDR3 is TGTGCCAGCAGTCCAGGGGGCATTGGGTCCTACGAGCAGTACTTC.

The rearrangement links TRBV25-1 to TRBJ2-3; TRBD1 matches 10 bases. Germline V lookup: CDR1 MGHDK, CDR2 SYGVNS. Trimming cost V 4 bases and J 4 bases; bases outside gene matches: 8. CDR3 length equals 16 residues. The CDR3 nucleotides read TGTGCCAGCAGTGGGCCCGGGACAGGGGATCCAGATACGCAGTATTTT. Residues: CASSGPGTGDPDTQYF.

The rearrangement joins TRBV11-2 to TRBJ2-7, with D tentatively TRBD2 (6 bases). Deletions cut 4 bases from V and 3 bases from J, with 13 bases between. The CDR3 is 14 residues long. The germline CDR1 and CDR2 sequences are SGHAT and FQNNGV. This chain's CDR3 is CASSSGGAGYEQYF. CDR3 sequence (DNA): TGTGCCAGCAGCTCCGGCGGGGCCGGCTACGAGCAGTACTTC.

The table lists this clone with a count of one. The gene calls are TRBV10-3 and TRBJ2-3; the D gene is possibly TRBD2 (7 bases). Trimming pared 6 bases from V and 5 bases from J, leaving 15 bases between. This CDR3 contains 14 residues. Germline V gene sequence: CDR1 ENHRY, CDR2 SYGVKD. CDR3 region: CAIRGGQAGDTQYF. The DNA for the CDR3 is TGTGCCATCAGGGGGGGGCAGGCAGGAGATACGCAGTATTTT.

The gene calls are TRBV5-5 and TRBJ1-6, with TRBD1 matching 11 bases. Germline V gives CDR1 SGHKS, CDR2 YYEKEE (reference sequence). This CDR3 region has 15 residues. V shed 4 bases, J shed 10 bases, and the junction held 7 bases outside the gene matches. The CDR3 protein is CASSPGQGAGSPLHF. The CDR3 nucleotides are TGTGCCAGCAGCCCCGGACAGGGGGCAGGGTCACCCCTCCACTTT.

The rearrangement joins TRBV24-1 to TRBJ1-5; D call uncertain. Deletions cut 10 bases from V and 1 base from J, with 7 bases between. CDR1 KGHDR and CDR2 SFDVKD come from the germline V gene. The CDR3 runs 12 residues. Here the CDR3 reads CATQESNQPQHF. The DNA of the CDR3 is TGTGCCACTCAGGAGAGCAATCAGCCCCAGCATTTT.

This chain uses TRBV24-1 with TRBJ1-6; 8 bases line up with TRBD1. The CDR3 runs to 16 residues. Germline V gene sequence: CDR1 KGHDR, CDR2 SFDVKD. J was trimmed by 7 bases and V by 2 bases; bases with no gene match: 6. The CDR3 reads CATSDSTQGVNSPLHF. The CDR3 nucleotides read TGTGCCACCAGTGATTCAACACAGGGGGTGAATTCACCCCTCCACTTT.

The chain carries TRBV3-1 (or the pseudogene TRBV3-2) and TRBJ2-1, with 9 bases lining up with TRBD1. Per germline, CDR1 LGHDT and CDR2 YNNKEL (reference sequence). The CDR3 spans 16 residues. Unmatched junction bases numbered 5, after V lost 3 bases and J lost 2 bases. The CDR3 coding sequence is TGTGCCAGCAGCCATGGACAGGGGTTAACCTACAATGAGCAGTTCTTC. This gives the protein CASSHGQGLTYNEQFF.

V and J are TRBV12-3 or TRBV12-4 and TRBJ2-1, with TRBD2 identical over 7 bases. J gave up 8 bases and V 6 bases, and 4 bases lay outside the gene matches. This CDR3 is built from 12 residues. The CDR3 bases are TGTGCCAGCAGCACCCTAGCGGATGAGCAGTTCTTC. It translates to CASSTLADEQFF.